These 10 T cell receptor beta chains share one sample of origin, sequenced in a study of T-cell reconstitution after alpha-beta-depleted transplantation in children. Unique molecular identifiers tagged the TCRbeta library. TCRdb passed the PCR reads through MiXCR, listing each CDR3 protein once. The sample has some 390,000 distinct CDR3 sequences; roughly 22% are singletons. The sample was PBMCs from the stem cell graft donor, taken from the stem cell graft. The receptors derive from a human donor who donated a stem cell graft to a child with acute myeloid leukemia.

The table lists this clonotype with a few counts. The chain carries TRBV20-1 and TRBJ1-5; 8 nucleotides align to TRBD1. Germline V gives CDR1 DFQATT, CDR2 SNEGSKA (reference sequence). This CDR3 region has 16 residues. Trimming removed 1 base from V and 5 bases from J; junction bases left unmatched: 10. CDR3 nucleotides: TGCAGTGCTAGAGCCAGTGACAGGGGAATCTATCAGCCCCAGCATTTT. Its protein is CSARASDRGIYQPQHF.

The CDR3 sequence: CASSQDPGAYGYTF. CDR3 DNA: TGCGCCAGCAGCCAAGATCCCGGAGCCTATGGCTACACCTTC. This chain joins TRBV4-1 and TRBJ1-2; D not certain. In germline, CDR1 is MGHRA, CDR2 YSYEKL. Deletions cut 0 bases from V and 4 bases from J, with 9 bases between. The CDR3 length is 14 residues.

This chain uses TRBV12-3 or TRBV12-4 with TRBJ2-1; possible D gene TRBD2, 6 bases. This CDR3 is 17 amino acids long. V lost 6 bases to trimming and J lost 8 bases, with 26 bases between them. The chain's CDR3 is CASSSPLLADIVDEQFF. In nucleotides, the CDR3 is TGTGCCAGCAGCTCCCCCCTACTAGCCGACATTGTGGATGAGCAGTTCTTC.

This clonotype occurred many times. The chain is built from TRBV20-1 and TRBJ2-1, with 14 bases aligning to TRBD2. Germline-derived CDR1 and CDR2 are DFQATT and SNEGSKA (reference sequence). J was trimmed by 7 bases and V by 5 bases; bases with no gene match: 4. The CDR3 is 14 amino acids. As DNA, the CDR3 is TGCAGTGCTGGACTAGCGGGAGGAAGGAATGAGCAGTTCTTC. This encodes CSAGLAGGRNEQFF.

This sequence joins TRBV20-1 and TRBJ2-3; a weak D match, TRBD1 (6 bases). The CDR3 is 13 amino acids. V was pared by 5 bases and J by 0 bases, with 9 bases between. CDR1 is DFQATT, CDR2 SNEGSKA, per germline (reference sequence). In DNA form, the CDR3 reads TGCAGTGCTTGGGGGCCTAGCACAGATACGCAGTATTTT. Translated: CSAWGPSTDTQYF.

In this sample, this clonotype turned up many times. The genes are TRBV29-1 and TRBJ2-1, with D hard to call. CDR1 and CDR2 from the germline V gene are SQVTM and ANQGSEA. The CDR3 has 15 amino acids. V dropped 3 bases and J dropped 5 bases, with 17 bases sitting between them. CDR3 protein: CSVEAPVSLNNEQFF. The CDR3 DNA reads TGCAGCGTTGAGGCTCCCGTGAGTTTGAACAATGAGCAGTTCTTC.

The chain recombines TRBV9 with TRBJ2-3; D remains unclear. With 0 bases removed from V and 2 bases from J, the gap between germline ends came to 7 bases. The CDR3 length is 14 residues. The V gene's germline CDR1 is SGDLS and CDR2 YYNGEE. As DNA, the CDR3 is TGTGCCAGCAGCGTAGTAGCCTTCACAGATACGCAGTATTTT. The encoded protein is CASSVVAFTDTQYF.

This clonotype has only a few counts. The chain recombines TRBV6-2 or TRBV6-3 with TRBJ2-2; the match to TRBD1 covers 9 bases. The CDR3 has 14 amino acids. V shed 7 bases and J 3 bases; nucleotides not matched to a gene: 3. From germline, CDR1 is MNHEY and CDR2 SVGEGT. This CDR3 reads CASTRTGDTGELFF. DNA of the CDR3: TGTGCCAGCACCCGGACAGGGGACACCGGGGAGCTGTTTTTT.

This clonotype was seen only a few times. The chain recombines TRBV4-3 with TRBJ2-6, with TRBD1 identical over 8 bases. This CDR3 comprises 15 residues. CDR1 is LGHNA and CDR2 is YSLEER in the germline V gene. J lost 7 bases, V lost 5 bases, and 7 bases had no gene match. The DNA for the CDR3 is TGCGCCAGCAGCTCCCTGGACAGGGAAGCCAACGTCCTGACTTTC. As protein: CASSSLDREANVLTF.

This clonotype was observed at least ten times. This rearrangement joins TRBV29-1 to TRBJ1-1; possible D gene TRBD1, 6 bases. The CDR3 consists of 14 residues. Germline V CDR1 and CDR2: SQVTM, ANQGSEA. V was shortened by 6 bases and J by 4 bases, with 18 bases between the two germline ends. CDR3 nucleotides: TGCAGCGTCAGTGGGGGGGCAGGTGGCACTGAAGCTTTCTTT. Protein product: CSVSGGAGGTEAFF.